A single sample gave rise to the 27 T cell receptor beta chains below, sequenced in a study of cytomegalovirus exposure and HLA in healthy donors. PCR employed 60 Vbeta and 13 Jbeta primers. TCRdb's copy holds only in-frame clones and misses some; the assay was immunoSEQ multiplex PCR. The sample has under 150,000 clones, 65% to 85% seen once; the top ten hold 2.5%. Input material: PBMCs. The receptors stem from a woman in her late teens or twenties in good health and CMV-seronegative.

The chain uses TRBV14 and TRBJ1-3; D is unresolved. Germline CDR1 reads SGHDN; CDR2 reads FVKESK. The V end lost 0 bases, the J end lost 0 bases, and 9 bases lay between the germline ends. The CDR3 length is 16 residues. In DNA form, the CDR3 reads TGTGCCAGCAGCCAAGATGCGGCTAGCTCTGGAAACACCATATATTTT. This codes for CASSQDAASSGNTIYF.

The chain combines TRBV7-9 with TRBJ1-4; D is uncertain. Germline lookup yields CDR1 SEHNR and CDR2 FQNEAQ (reference sequence). There are 14 residues in the CDR3. The germline V and J ends were trimmed by 8 bases and 7 bases, with 17 bases remaining between them. The DNA of the CDR3 is TGTGCCAGCGCTTCGGGATATTCTTTTGAAAAACTGTTTTTT. This sequence encodes CASASGYSFEKLFF.

The V gene is TRBV7-2, the J gene TRBJ1-4; D remains unclear. The ends were cut back, 3 bases at V and 0 bases at J, with 11 bases in the middle. The V gene's germline CDR1 is SGHTA and CDR2 FQGNSA. This CDR3 contains 16 residues. CDR3: CASSLSGVATNEKLFF. For the CDR3, the DNA is TGTGCCAGCAGCTTGTCGGGTGTGGCAACTAATGAAAAACTGTTTTTT.

This clone was counted a few times. The chain has TRBV19 and TRBJ1-5; 8 nucleotides match TRBD1. The V gene end was trimmed by 8 bases and the J gene end by 3 bases; junction bases not matched to a gene: 9. Germline assignment: CDR1 LNHDA and CDR2 SQIVND (reference sequence). This CDR3 is 15 amino acids long. This CDR3 is CASLSGQGINQPQHF. In DNA form, the CDR3 reads TGTGCCAGTCTTTCTGGACAGGGCATCAATCAGCCCCAGCATTTT.

V usage is TRBV11-2 and J usage is TRBJ2-7, with a weak D call TRBD1 (6 bases). This CDR3 is built from 11 residues. V lost 5 bases and J 9 bases, leaving 11 bases between the germline ends. Per germline, CDR1 SGHAT and CDR2 FQNNGV. In DNA form, the CDR3 reads TGTGCCAGCAGCGTTGACAGGTGGCAGTACGTC. This gives the protein CASSVDRWQYV.

The gene calls are TRBV14 and TRBJ2-7; D is possibly TRBD2 (5 bases). Germline assignment: CDR1 SGHDN and CDR2 FVKESK. The germline V and J ends were trimmed by 0 bases and 5 bases, with 8 bases remaining between them. CDR3 size: 13 residues. CDR3 nucleotide sequence: TGTGCCAGCAGCCAAGATATGGGAGACGAGCAGTACTTC. Translation: CASSQDMGDEQYF.

This chain connects TRBV6-5 to TRBJ1-6; D call uncertain. Germline V gene lookup returns CDR1 MNHEY and CDR2 SVGAGI. V gave up 2 bases and J gave up 6 bases, with 14 bases separating them. The length of the CDR3 is 16 residues. The CDR3 DNA reads TGTGCCAGCAGTTACACGAGGGCCCAAGCTAATTCACCCCTCCACTTT. Its protein is CASSYTRAQANSPLHF.

The chain recombines TRBV4-2 with TRBJ1-1; maybe TRBD1 (5 bases). V was shortened by 1 base and J by 3 bases, with 12 bases between the two germline ends. CDR3 length: 15 residues. CDR1 and CDR2 from the germline V gene are LGHNA and YNFKEQ. CDR3 in amino acids: CASSQASVRDTEAFF. In DNA, the CDR3 is TGTGCCAGCAGCCAAGCTTCGGTCAGGGACACTGAAGCTTTCTTT.

The V and J genes are TRBV25-1 and TRBJ1-1, with a possible D match to TRBD1 (6 bases). Trimming pared 6 bases from V and 4 bases from J, leaving 24 bases between. The CDR3 covers 17 residues. Germline CDR1 is MGHDK and CDR2 is SYGVNS. CDR3 nucleotide sequence: TGTGCCAGCAGGGGGTATAGGGGAGGGGGAGGGGGCACTGAAGCTTTCTTT. Amino acid sequence: CASRGYRGGGGGTEAFF.

The chain links TRBV20-1 to TRBJ1-6; D unresolved. The germline V gene encodes CDR1 DFQATT and CDR2 SNEGSKA (reference sequence). V was cut by 5 bases and J by 17 bases, with 13 bases left in between. There are 10 residues in the CDR3. CDR3 sequence reads: CSAQSRVVHF. DNA of the CDR3: TGCAGTGCTCAATCGAGGGTGGTCCACTTT.

This clone showed up just once. The chain couples TRBV4-1 to TRBJ1-2, with a weak D call TRBD1 (5 bases). CDR3 size: 12 residues. The germline V gene has CDR1 MGHRA and CDR2 YSYEKL. V gave up 8 bases and J gave up 2 bases, with 9 bases separating them. CDR3: CASGQGNYGYTF. CDR3 coding DNA: TGCGCCAGCGGGCAGGGAAACTATGGCTACACCTTC.

CDR3 residues: CASSLAGSGGELFF. DNA of the CDR3: TGTGCCAGCAGCTTAGCCGGGAGTGGGGGGGAGCTGTTTTTT. The rearrangement uses TRBV7-8 and TRBJ2-2; D may be TRBD2 (6 bases). The V end was cut by 0 bases, the J end by 8 bases, with 10 bases between. Germline V CDR1 and CDR2: SGHVS, FQNEAQ. CDR3 length: 14 residues.

The chain uses TRBV9 and TRBJ2-3; D perhaps matches TRBD2 (6 bases). CDR1 and CDR2 (germline): SGDLS, YYNGEE. Trimming pared 0 bases from V and 6 bases from J, leaving 14 bases between. The CDR3 is made up of 15 amino acids. The CDR3 DNA follows: TGTGCCAGCAGCGTAGGGTCCAGGGAGGTGGATACGCAGTATTTT. It translates to CASSVGSREVDTQYF.

The V and J genes are TRBV2 and TRBJ1-1; no clear D. The germline CDR1 and CDR2 sequences are SNHLY and FYNNEI. The ends were cut back, 8 bases at V and 5 bases at J, with 6 bases in the middle. The length of the CDR3 is 10 residues. This chain's CDR3 is CASEGTEAFF. The CDR3 DNA sequence: TGTGCCAGCGAGGGAACTGAAGCTTTCTTT. Together with reference TRBV2 and TRBJ1-1, the CDR3 gives the full variable domain: EPEVTQTPSHQVTQMGQEVILRCVPISNHLYFYWYRQILGQKVEFLVSFYNNEISEKSEIFDDQFSVERPDGSNFTLKIRSTKLEDSAMYFCASEGTEAFFGQGTRLTVV.

With respect to this clone: The same CDR3 can be traced to other DNA sequences in this sample. The rearrangement uses TRBV6-5 and TRBJ1-2; 8 bases are a match to TRBD1. V lost 5 bases, J lost 2 bases, and 1 base stayed unmatched. The CDR3 is 13 amino acids. The V gene's germline CDR1 is MNHEY and CDR2 SVGAGI. The chain's CDR3 is CASSDRGNYGYTF. CDR3 sequence (DNA): TGTGCCAGCAGTGACAGGGGAAACTATGGCTACACCTTC.

V gene TRBV5-5 combines with J gene TRBJ2-3; 7 bases fit TRBD1. CDR3 length: 15 amino acids. The ends lost 0 bases at V and 2 bases at J; junction bases unmatched: 3. The V gene's germline CDR1 is SGHKS and CDR2 YYEKEE (reference sequence). Here the CDR3 reads CASSLEGQFTDTQYF. In DNA form, the CDR3 reads TGTGCCAGCAGCTTGGAGGGACAGTTCACAGATACGCAGTATTTT.

The chain has TRBV27 and TRBJ1-2, with D maybe TRBD1 (6 bases). V was pared by 10 bases and J by 2 bases, with 20 bases between. The CDR3 contains 15 residues. CDR1 and CDR2 (germline): MNHEY, SMNVEV (reference sequence). The chain's CDR3 is CATSPTTGTNYGYTF. Here the CDR3 DNA reads TGTGCCACCAGCCCCACCACAGGGACAAACTATGGCTACACCTTC.

As concerns this clone: One end of the junction does not line up with germline, which may come from a read error. V gene TRBV28 combines with J gene TRBJ2-5; D might be TRBD2 (6 bases). This CDR3 has 14 residues. Per germline, CDR1 MDHEN and CDR2 SYDVKM. For the CDR3, the DNA is TGTGCCAGCAGTTTTGTTAGCGGCCAAGAGTCCCAGTACTTC. Translated: CASSFVSGQESQYF.

V gene TRBV19 combines with J gene TRBJ2-1; 12 positions match TRBD2. V was clipped by 10 bases and J by 1 base; unmatched bases: 5. There are 15 residues in the CDR3. Germline CDR1 LNHDA, CDR2 SQIVND (reference sequence). The CDR3 spells CATLLAGGSYNEQFF. The CDR3 DNA sequence: TGTGCCACCCTGCTAGCGGGAGGGTCCTACAATGAGCAGTTCTTC.

The gene calls are TRBV7-7 and TRBJ2-1; D may be TRBD2 (5 bases). The V end lost 0 bases, the J end lost 0 bases, and 6 bases lay between the germline ends. The CDR3 sequence is 15 residues long. Germline V gene data show CDR1 as SSHAT and CDR2 as FNYEAQ (reference sequence). The CDR3 region is CASSLALASYNEQFF. Here the CDR3 DNA reads TGTGCCAGCAGCTTAGCTCTAGCCTCCTACAATGAGCAGTTCTTC.

Note on this clone: The sample contains more than one DNA sequence encoding this CDR3. The rearrangement uses TRBV7-2 and TRBJ2-2, with TRBD1 matching 9 bases. Germline CDR1 SGHTA, CDR2 FQGNSA. The CDR3 is 15 amino acids. V lost 5 bases to trimming and J lost 3 bases; unmatched junction nucleotides: 4. DNA for the CDR3: TGTGCCAGCAGCCTGGACAGGGGTTACACCGGGGAGCTGTTTTTT. Translation: CASSLDRGYTGELFF.

The chain uses TRBV7-2 and TRBJ2-5, with 7 bases matching TRBD2. Germline CDR1 SGHTA, CDR2 FQGNSA. The CDR3 totals 15 residues. The J segment lost 5 bases and the V segment lost 1 base, leaving 7 bases of the junction unmatched. CDR3 DNA: TGTGCCAGCAGCTTAGGGGGGAGGGGCCCGGAGACCCAGTACTTC. Protein product: CASSLGGRGPETQYF.

The V and J genes are TRBV30 and TRBJ1-2, with no clear D. V gave up 3 bases and J gave up 5 bases, with 13 bases separating them. The CDR3 consists of 13 residues. Germline assignment: CDR1 GTSNPN and CDR2 SVGIG (reference sequence). For the CDR3, the DNA is TGTGCCTGGAGCCCGTCGAGCGAGTATGGCTACACCTTC. It specifies CAWSPSSEYGYTF.

This clone was observed a single time. The chain combines TRBV6-5 with TRBJ1-4; TRBD1 is a possible D gene (5 bases). The V gene's germline CDR1 is MNHEY and CDR2 SVGAGI. V dropped 5 bases and J dropped 4 bases, with 11 bases sitting between them. The CDR3 contains 14 residues. CDR3 residues: CASSPGLGNEKLFF. The CDR3 region has the DNA TGTGCCAGCAGTCCGGGACTGGGTAATGAAAAACTGTTTTTT.

The chain has TRBV18 and TRBJ2-3; 7 bases fit TRBD2. Germline CDR1 is KGHSH and CDR2 is LQKENI. The V gene end was trimmed by 6 bases and the J gene end by 0 bases; junction bases not matched to a gene: 6. The CDR3 length is 15 residues. The DNA for the CDR3 is TGTGCCAGCTCCCTCGGGGGGACTAGCACAGATACGCAGTATTTT. Its translation is CASSLGGTSTDTQYF.

V and J are TRBV5-1 and TRBJ1-2; D is ambiguous. The V gene's germline CDR1 is SGHRS and CDR2 YFSETQ. V lost 0 bases to trimming and J lost 1 base, with 10 bases between them. The CDR3 is 15 residues long. The CDR3 sequence: CASSLGLSFNYGYTF. CDR3 nucleotide sequence: TGCGCCAGCAGCTTGGGACTGTCCTTTAACTATGGCTACACCTTC.

This chain links TRBV11-3 with TRBJ1-1; 7 bases align to TRBD1. Unmatched junction bases numbered 11, after V lost 1 base and J lost 0 bases. CDR1 is SGHNT, CDR2 YENEEA, per germline. The CDR3 loop spans 18 amino acids. The CDR3 spells CASSLGAKAGGMNTEAFF. CDR3 coding DNA: TGTGCCAGCAGCTTAGGAGCGAAGGCAGGGGGAATGAACACTGAAGCTTTCTTT.